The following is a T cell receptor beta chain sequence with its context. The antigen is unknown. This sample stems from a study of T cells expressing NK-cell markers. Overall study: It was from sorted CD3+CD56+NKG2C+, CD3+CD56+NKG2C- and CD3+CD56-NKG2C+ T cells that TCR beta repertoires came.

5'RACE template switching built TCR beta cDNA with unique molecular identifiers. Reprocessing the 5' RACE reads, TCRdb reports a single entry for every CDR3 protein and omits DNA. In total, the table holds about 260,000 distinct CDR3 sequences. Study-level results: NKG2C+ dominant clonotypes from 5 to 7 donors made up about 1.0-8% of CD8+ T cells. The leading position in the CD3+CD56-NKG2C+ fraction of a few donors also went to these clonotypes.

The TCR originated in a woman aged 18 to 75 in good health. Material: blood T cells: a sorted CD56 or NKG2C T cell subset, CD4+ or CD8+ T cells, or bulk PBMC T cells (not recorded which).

The CDR3: CASRRPGGELFF. The chain employs TRBV6-6 and TRBJ2-2; TCRdb picks TRBD1, but there is no DNA to check that call. From germline, CDR1 is MNHNY and CDR2 SVGAGI (reference sequence). The CDR3 is 12 amino acids.